This T cell receptor (beta chain) derives from a study of cytomegalovirus exposure and HLA in healthy donors. Separation from the 666-subject first cohort characterized the 120-subject validation cohort, to which the donors belonged. Trimming cost V 6 bases and J 4 bases, with 15 bases left between them. Germline V lookup: CDR1 SGHTA, CDR2 FQGNSA. The CDR3 has 14 amino acids. Generated by immunoSEQ multiplex PCR, the TCRdb table keeps only in-frame clones and is missing some. The sample has 150,000 or so clones, approximately 86% seen once; the top ten hold roughly 1.9%. Sequenced sample: PBMCs. V and J are TRBV7-2 and TRBJ1-2, with D possibly TRBD1 on 6 matching bases. The clonotype comes from a human donor in good health. CDR3 loop: CASSPQGLRYGYTF. CDR3 bases: TGTGCCAGCAGTCCACAGGGTCTCCGCTATGGCTACACCTTC.